The 13 T cell receptor beta chains below were found in one sample sequenced in a study of cytomegalovirus exposure and HLA in healthy donors. 13 Jbeta primers and 60 Vbeta primers were used for the PCR. Profiling relied on immunoSEQ multiplex PCR, and the TCRdb table lists in-frame clones only, not all of them. This sample has some 130,000 clones, with approximately 82% found just once. Material: PBMCs. These receptors were obtained from a female donor in good health and CMV-seronegative.

The genes are TRBV7-2 and TRBJ2-7; 7 positions match TRBD2. CDR3 size: 15 residues. V trimming: 2 bases; J trimming: 2 bases; junction bases outside the gene matches: 6. CDR1 is SGHTA, CDR2 FQGNSA, per germline. CDR3 DNA sequence: TGTGCCAGCAGCTTAATAAGCGGGGCCACCTACGAGCAGTACTTC. This encodes CASSLISGATYEQYF.

This chain joins TRBV18 and TRBJ2-1; TRBD2 matches at 8 bases. Germline V gene sequence: CDR1 KGHSH, CDR2 LQKENI. The CDR3 has 14 amino acids. V dropped 3 bases and J dropped 5; count of bases not matched to a gene: 3. CDR3 sequence reads: CASSPRTSHNEQFF. The CDR3 bases are TGTGCCAGCTCACCGAGGACTAGCCACAATGAGCAGTTCTTC.

V gene TRBV19 combines with J gene TRBJ2-7; the match to TRBD1 covers 9 bases. The CDR3 extends over 13 amino acids. V trimming: 10 bases; J trimming: 3 bases; junction bases outside the gene matches: 7. Germline values: CDR1 LNHDA, CDR2 SQIVND (reference sequence). In nucleotides, the CDR3 is TGTGCCACCTCGGACAGGGGAAACTACGAGCAGTACTTC. Translation: CATSDRGNYEQYF.

The gene calls are TRBV29-1 and TRBJ1-1; no firm D call. V was shortened by 6 bases and J by 0 bases, with 11 bases between the two germline ends. In germline, CDR1 is SQVTM, CDR2 ANQGSEA. CDR3 length: 13 amino acids. CDR3 amino acids: CSVEQNLNTEAFF. CDR3 DNA sequence: TGCAGCGTAGAACAGAATTTGAACACTGAAGCTTTCTTT.

The chain is built from TRBV27 and TRBJ2-1, with 13 nucleotides matching TRBD2. With V trimmed by 5 bases and J by 7 bases, 17 bases remained unmatched. This CDR3 is built from 19 residues. Germline lookup yields CDR1 MNHEY and CDR2 SMNVEV (reference sequence). Here the CDR3 reads CASSALPTSTSGRRNEQFF. CDR3 coding DNA: TGTGCCAGCAGTGCCCTTCCCACCTCGACTAGCGGGAGGCGGAATGAGCAGTTCTTC.

V and J are TRBV5-4 and TRBJ2-7; TRBD1 matches at 8 bases. J was trimmed by 5 bases and V by 4 bases; bases with no gene match: 5. Germline loops: CDR1 SGHNT, CDR2 YYREEE (reference sequence). The CDR3 is 13 residues long. The CDR3 is CASSRDRGDEQYF. The CDR3 nucleotides are TGTGCCAGCAGCAGAGACAGGGGAGACGAGCAGTACTTC.

This chain uses TRBV28 with TRBJ2-3; TRBD1 might be the D (5 bases). Germline lookup yields CDR1 MDHEN and CDR2 SYDVKM. Trimming took off 7 bases at V and 4 bases at J, with 15 bases between the two ends. This CDR3 contains 14 residues. This CDR3 reads CASTPGAIADTQYF. The CDR3 DNA is TGTGCCAGCACCCCTGGGGCCATCGCAGATACGCAGTATTTT.

The table lists this clone with a few counts. CDR3 residues: CASSLGQGALLAGGTRARNEQFF. The CDR3 DNA reads TGTGCCAGCAGTTTGGGACAGGGAGCTCTACTAGCGGGAGGGACGAGGGCACGGAATGAGCAGTTCTTC. V and J are TRBV28 and TRBJ2-1; 13 nucleotides line up with TRBD2. This CDR3 contains 23 residues. In germline, CDR1 is MDHEN, CDR2 SYDVKM. The ends lost 3 bases at V and 7 bases at J; junction bases unmatched: 27.

This clone was seen a few times. The CDR3 coding sequence is TGTGCCAGCAGCTTAGTAGGGATGGGGACACAAGAGACCCAGTACTTC. Translated: CASSLVGMGTQETQYF. The chain couples TRBV7-2 to TRBJ2-5, with D possibly being TRBD1 (6 bases). V was pared by 1 base and J by 2 bases, with 14 bases between. CDR1 and CDR2 from the germline V gene are SGHTA and FQGNSA. The CDR3 runs 16 residues.

This chain uses TRBV9 with TRBJ1-2, with 9 bases lining up with TRBD1. This CDR3 is built from 15 residues. The ends lost 2 bases at V and 3 bases at J; junction bases unmatched: 5. Looked up from germline, CDR1 is SGDLS and CDR2 is YYNGEE. CDR3 coding DNA: TGTGCCAGCAGCGTCCGGGACAGGGCTGACTATGGCTACACCTTC. Encoded protein: CASSVRDRADYGYTF.

V is TRBV28 and J is TRBJ2-7, with D maybe TRBD1 (6 bases). The V and J ends lost 6 bases and 6 bases respectively, with 33 bases between them. The CDR3 extends over 19 amino acids. Germline values: CDR1 MDHEN, CDR2 SYDVKM. The DNA for the CDR3 is TGTGCCAGCAGCAGCTACAGGGAATGCACCACCGAGCTTCCCTGCGAGCAGTACTTC. Translation gives CASSSYRECTTELPCEQYF.

The V gene is TRBV12-5, the J gene TRBJ1-5; D is ambiguous. The CDR3 covers 15 residues. Trimming pared 5 bases from V and 2 bases from J, leaving 13 bases between. CDR1 is LGHNT, CDR2 FRNRAP, per germline. The CDR3 is CASGPLSRGNQPQHF. DNA for the CDR3: TGTGCTAGTGGTCCCTTGAGTCGGGGCAATCAGCCCCAGCATTTT. Variable domain in full (rest from reference TRBV12-5 and TRBJ1-5): DARVTQTPRHKVTEMGQEVTMRCQPILGHNTVFWYRQTMMQGLELLAYFRNRAPLDDSGMPKDRFSAEMPDATLATLKIQPSEPRDSAVYFCASGPLSRGNQPQHFGDGTRLSIL.

The rearrangement links TRBV12-5 to TRBJ2-3, with D perhaps TRBD1 (5 bases). Looked up from germline, CDR1 is LGHNT and CDR2 is FRNRAP. V lost 3 bases, J lost 1 base, and 11 bases lay in between. CDR3 length: 15 amino acids. The CDR3, as DNA: TGTGCTAGTGGTTTTTTTAAAGGGGGCACAGATACGCAGTATTTT. Translated, it gives CASGFFKGGTDTQYF. Drawing the rest from reference TRBV12-5 and TRBJ2-3, the complete variable domain is DARVTQTPRHKVTEMGQEVTMRCQPILGHNTVFWYRQTMMQGLELLAYFRNRAPLDDSGMPKDRFSAEMPDATLATLKIQPSEPRDSAVYFCASGFFKGGTDTQYFGPGTRLTVL.